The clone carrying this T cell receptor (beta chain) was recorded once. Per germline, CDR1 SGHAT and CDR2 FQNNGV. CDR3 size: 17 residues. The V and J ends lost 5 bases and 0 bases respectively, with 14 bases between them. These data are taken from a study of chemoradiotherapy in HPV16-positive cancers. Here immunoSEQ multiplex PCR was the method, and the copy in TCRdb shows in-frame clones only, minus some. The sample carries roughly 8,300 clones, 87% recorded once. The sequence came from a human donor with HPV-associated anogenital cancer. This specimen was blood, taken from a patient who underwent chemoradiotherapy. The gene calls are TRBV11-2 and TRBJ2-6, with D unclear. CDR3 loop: CASSPLPPNSGANVLTF. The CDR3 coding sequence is TGTGCCAGCAGCCCCCTGCCGCCTAACTCTGGGGCCAACGTCCTGACTTTC.